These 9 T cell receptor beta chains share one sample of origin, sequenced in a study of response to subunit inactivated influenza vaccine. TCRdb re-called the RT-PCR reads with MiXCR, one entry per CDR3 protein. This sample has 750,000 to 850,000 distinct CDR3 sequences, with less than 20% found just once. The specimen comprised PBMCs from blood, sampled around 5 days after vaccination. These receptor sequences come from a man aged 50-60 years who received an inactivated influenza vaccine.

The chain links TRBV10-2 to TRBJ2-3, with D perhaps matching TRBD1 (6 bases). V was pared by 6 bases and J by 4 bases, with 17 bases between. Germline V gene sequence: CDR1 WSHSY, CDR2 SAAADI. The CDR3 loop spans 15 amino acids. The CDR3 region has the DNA TGCGCCAGCAGCTCCAGGGACATTAGGCCAGATACGCAGTATTTT. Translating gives CASSSRDIRPDTQYF.

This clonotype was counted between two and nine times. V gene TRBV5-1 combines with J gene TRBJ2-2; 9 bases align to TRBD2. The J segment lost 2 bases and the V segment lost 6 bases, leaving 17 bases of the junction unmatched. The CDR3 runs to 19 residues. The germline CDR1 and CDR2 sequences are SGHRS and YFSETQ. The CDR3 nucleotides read TGCGCCAGCAACGTCGGTGGGGGCCGAGCGGGGGGAAACACCGGGGAGCTGTTTTTT. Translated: CASNVGGGRAGGNTGELFF.

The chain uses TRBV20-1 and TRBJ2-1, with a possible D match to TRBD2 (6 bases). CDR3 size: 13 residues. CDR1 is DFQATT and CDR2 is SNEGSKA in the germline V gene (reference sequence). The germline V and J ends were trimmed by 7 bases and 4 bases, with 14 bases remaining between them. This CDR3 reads CSGLSAGYNEQFF. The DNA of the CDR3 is TGCAGTGGTCTTAGTGCGGGATACAATGAGCAGTTCTTC.

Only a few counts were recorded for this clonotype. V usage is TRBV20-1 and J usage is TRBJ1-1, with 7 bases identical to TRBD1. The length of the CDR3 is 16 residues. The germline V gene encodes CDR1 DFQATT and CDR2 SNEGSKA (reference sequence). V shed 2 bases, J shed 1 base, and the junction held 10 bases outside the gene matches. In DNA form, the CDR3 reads TGCAGTGCTAGAAACCGGGACAGCGCTCGGAACACTGAAGCTTTCTTT. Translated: CSARNRDSARNTEAFF.

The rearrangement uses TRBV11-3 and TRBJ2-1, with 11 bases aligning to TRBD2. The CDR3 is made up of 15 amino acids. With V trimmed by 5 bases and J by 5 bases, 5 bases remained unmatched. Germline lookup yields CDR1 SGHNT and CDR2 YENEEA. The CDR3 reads CASSRPGLADNEQFF. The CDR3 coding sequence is TGTGCCAGCAGCCGTCCGGGACTAGCGGACAATGAGCAGTTCTTC.

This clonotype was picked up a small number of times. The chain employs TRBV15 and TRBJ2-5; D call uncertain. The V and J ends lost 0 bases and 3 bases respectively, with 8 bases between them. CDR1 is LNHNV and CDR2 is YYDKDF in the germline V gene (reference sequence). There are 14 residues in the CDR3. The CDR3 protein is CATSRDPAKETQYF. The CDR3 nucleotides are TGTGCCACCAGCAGAGATCCGGCGAAAGAGACCCAGTACTTC.

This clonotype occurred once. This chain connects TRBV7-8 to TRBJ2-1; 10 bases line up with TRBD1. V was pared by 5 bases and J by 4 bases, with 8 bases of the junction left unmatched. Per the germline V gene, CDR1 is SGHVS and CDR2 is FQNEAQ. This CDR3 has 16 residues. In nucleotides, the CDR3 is TGTGCCAGCAGCACCACGGACAGGGGGGTATACAATGAGCAGTTCTTC. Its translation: CASSTTDRGVYNEQFF.

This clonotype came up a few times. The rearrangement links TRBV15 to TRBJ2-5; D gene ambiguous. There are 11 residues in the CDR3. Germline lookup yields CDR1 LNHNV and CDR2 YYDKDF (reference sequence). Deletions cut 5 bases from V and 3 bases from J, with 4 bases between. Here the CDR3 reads CATSAKETQYF. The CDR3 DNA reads TGTGCCACCAGCGCAAAAGAGACCCAGTACTTC.

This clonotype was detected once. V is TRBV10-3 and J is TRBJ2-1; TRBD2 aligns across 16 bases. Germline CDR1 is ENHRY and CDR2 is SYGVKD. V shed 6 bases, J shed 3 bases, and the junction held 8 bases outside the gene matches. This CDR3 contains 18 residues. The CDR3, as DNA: TGTGCCATCAGGACGGGACTAGCGGGAGGGCCGGGCTACAATGAGCAGTTCTTC. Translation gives CAIRTGLAGGPGYNEQFF.